Sequencing of this T cell receptor (beta chain) was carried out in a study of OX40 agonist ivuxolimab in advanced cancers. Regarding the research as a whole: The costimulatory receptor OX40 (CD134) was targeted by ivuxolimab, a fully human IgG2 agonistic monoclonal antibody. Intravenous ivuxolimab was administered to patients every 2 weeks at six dose levels: 0.01, 0.1, 0.3, 1.5, 3 and 10 mg/kg. Of the approximately 50 dose-escalation patients, hepatocellular carcinoma was present in some 19, melanoma in some 15, renal cell carcinoma in 9 and head and neck cancer in 9. A male proportion of around 80% and a mean age of roughly 58 years, ranging from roughly 23 to 90, were recorded for the dose-escalation cohort. Prior anti-PD-1, anti-PD-L1 or anti-CTLA-4 therapy was permitted, and approximately 39% of dose-escalation patients had received checkpoint inhibitors. Three dose-escalation patients achieved partial responses, one with hepatocellular carcinoma and two with cutaneous melanoma. Peripheral TCRbeta sequencing aimed to test whether ivuxolimab altered TCR sequence diversity and caused clonal T-cell expansion. The monotherapy dose-escalation portion (N ≈ 52 patients) of the phase I ivuxolimab trial is reported in the paper.

Genomic DNA was extracted from sorted cells for sequencing of the TCRbeta CDR3 region. TCRbeta CDR3 regions were sequenced using the immunoSEQ Assay. Drawn from immuneACCESS, this table holds only the in-frame rearrangements with V and J called that TCRdb kept. Clones are partly lost; checked studies trace under half to an unresolved V gene and leave the rest unexplained. The sample profile shows some 77,000 clones; approximately 90% of them were found once. Less than 1.1% of the sample is held by the ten biggest clonotypes. Concerning this clone itself: Its binding antigen is unknown. Base qualities are not recorded, but no much larger clone differs from it by a single base.

CDR1 MNHEY and CDR2 SVGAGI were looked up in the germline V gene. The CDR3 goes from the cysteine to the phenylalanine over 15 residues. Only the CDR3 part of the read is kept: 45 bases, read in frame from the first base. The V end gives up 6 bases and the J end 3 bases, leaving 6 bases in the junction not matched to a gene. Overall study outcomes, separate from this receptor: In the 0.1-3.0 mg/kg groups, partial responders had among the lowest normalized peripheral clonal expansion, particularly in CD8+ T cells. At doses of 0.1 to 3.0 mg/kg, clonal expansion of both CD4+ and CD8+ T cells in blood was seen between baseline and week 6. After ivuxolimab, CD8+ T cells had more expanded clones than CD4+ T cells on average. Low levels of normalized T-cell clonal expansion were also seen in some patients who did not respond. Antigen specificity was not determined for the clonally expanded peripheral T cells.

Patients with a history of autoimmune disease or receiving systemic immunosuppression were excluded from the trial. Peripheral blood for TCR sequencing was collected from all dose cohorts at baseline, on cycle 4 day 1, and on cycle 7 day 1. Samples came from an open-label, multicenter, first-in-human phase I dose-escalation trial of ivuxolimab. The trial enrolled adults with locally advanced or metastatic head and neck squamous cell, hepatocellular, melanoma or renal cell carcinoma. CD4+ and CD8+ T cells were sorted separately from peripheral blood before TCR sequencing. The sample was CD4+ or CD8+ T cells sorted from blood, taken in a trial of the OX40 agonist ivuxolimab. This sequence originates from an adult with an advanced solid tumor such as melanoma, head and neck, liver or kidney cancer. The rearranged segments are TRBV6-5 and TRBJ2-1; 9 middle bases align to TRBD2. The CDR3 region: CASSRSGRFYNEQFF. Read as DNA, the sequence is TGTGCCAGCAGCCGTAGCGGGAGATTCTACAATGAGCAGTTCTTC.